One sample yielded the 26 T cell receptor beta chains listed below, sequenced in a study of control samples from healthy donors and cancer patients. Using immunoSEQ multiplex PCR, the repertoire was profiled, and TCRdb retains in-frame clones only, with some absent. The profile shows under 200,000 clones, around 94% of them singletons. The sequenced sample was PBMCs. These receptors all come from a man in his sixties with colorectal cancer.

The chain combines TRBV12-3 or TRBV12-4 with TRBJ1-2; D not certain. V was pared by 2 bases and J by 7 bases, with 5 bases between. CDR3 size: 11 residues. The CDR3 here is CASSLFRGYTF. The CDR3 region has the DNA TGTGCCAGCAGTTTATTCCGTGGCTACACCTTC.

The CDR3 region is CASSFRQGANEQFF. The CDR3 region has the DNA TGTGCCAGCAGCTTCCGGCAGGGGGCGAATGAGCAGTTCTTC. This chain connects TRBV7-9 to TRBJ2-1; TRBD1 matches at 8 bases. This CDR3 is built from 14 residues. V dropped 3 bases and J dropped 7; count of bases not matched to a gene: 5. Looked up from germline, CDR1 is SEHNR and CDR2 is FQNEAQ (reference sequence).

This clone has a single count. The V gene is TRBV3-1 (or the pseudogene TRBV3-2), the J gene TRBJ1-2, with 10 bases that match TRBD1. The J segment lost 5 bases and the V segment lost 2 bases, leaving 5 bases of the junction unmatched. The germline V gene encodes CDR1 LGHDT and CDR2 YNNKEL (reference sequence). This CDR3 spans 15 amino acids. The CDR3 spells CASSQTRTGGYGYTF. The CDR3 bases are TGTGCCAGCAGCCAAACGCGGACAGGGGGTTATGGCTACACCTTC.

The CDR3 region has the DNA TGTGCCAGCAGCTCGACTAGCGGGACCACAGATACGCAGTATTTT. Translated: CASSSTSGTTDTQYF. The rearrangement links TRBV7-9 to TRBJ2-3; TRBD2 matches 11 bases. The germline V gene has CDR1 SEHNR and CDR2 FQNEAQ (reference sequence). Losses at the gene ends were 4 bases for V and 2 bases for J; bases not matched to a gene: 2. The CDR3 is made up of 15 amino acids.

This sequence joins TRBV7-2 and TRBJ2-7, with TRBD1 as a possible D gene (5 bases). The V and J ends lost 2 bases and 3 bases respectively, with 8 bases between them. The CDR3 is 13 amino acids. Germline V gene data show CDR1 as SGHTA and CDR2 as FQGNSA. CDR3 amino acids: CASSLLGRYEQYF. CDR3 DNA sequence: TGTGCCAGCAGCTTACTGGGGCGCTACGAGCAGTACTTC.

The V gene is TRBV30, the J gene TRBJ1-3; possibly TRBD1 for D (6 bases). Germline V CDR1 and CDR2: GTSNPN, SVGIG (reference sequence). V shed 0 bases and J shed 4 bases, with 13 bases lying between them. CDR3 size: 15 residues. The CDR3 DNA sequence: TGTGCCTGGAGTGTACGGCAGGGGTCCGGAAACACCATATATTTT. Amino acids: CAWSVRQGSGNTIYF.

The chain employs TRBV4-1 and TRBJ1-6, with TRBD1 as a possible D gene (5 bases). Germline values: CDR1 MGHRA, CDR2 YSYEKL. V shed 4 bases and J shed 9 bases, with 19 bases lying between them. The CDR3 is 16 residues long. The CDR3 region is CASSPGTPQRASPLHF. DNA for the CDR3: TGCGCCAGCAGCCCGGGGACGCCCCAGAGAGCTTCACCCCTCCACTTT.

About this clone itself: Different DNA sequences within this sample yield the same CDR3. J is TRBJ1-2 and V is TRBV6-5; the D is unclear. Germline loops: CDR1 MNHEY, CDR2 SVGAGI. V was trimmed by 2 bases and J by 4 bases, leaving 8 bases between them. The length of the CDR3 is 13 residues. The CDR3 region has the DNA TGTGCCAGCAGTTACGAAGGTTCCTATGGCTACACCTTC. Translation gives CASSYEGSYGYTF.

This chain connects TRBV15 to TRBJ1-4; D remains ambiguous. This CDR3 is 16 amino acids long. Trimming took off 3 bases at V and 3 bases at J, with 14 bases between the two ends. Germline-derived CDR1 and CDR2 are LNHNV and YYDKDF (reference sequence). The CDR3 here is CATSSKQYTPNEKLFF. CDR3 coding DNA: TGTGCCACCAGCAGCAAACAGTACACCCCTAATGAAAAACTGTTTTTT.

The CDR3 region has the DNA TGTGCCAGCAGCCAGGTCGGGTGGGTTCAAGAGACCCAGTACTTC. This codes for CASSQVGWVQETQYF. This chain connects TRBV5-6 to TRBJ2-5; D is unresolved. V dropped 4 bases and J dropped 2 bases, with 15 bases sitting between them. CDR1 is SGHDT, CDR2 YYEEEE, per germline. This CDR3 is 15 amino acids long.

This clone showed up just once. The rearrangement uses TRBV6-2 or TRBV6-3 and TRBJ2-1; 9 bases line up with TRBD2. Germline CDR1 reads MNHEY; CDR2 reads SVGEGT. Trimming removed 4 bases from V and 6 bases from J; junction bases left unmatched: 4. CDR3 length: 14 amino acids. Here the CDR3 reads CASSFLRGGNEQFF. CDR3 DNA sequence: TGTGCCAGCAGTTTTCTGCGGGGGGGCAATGAGCAGTTCTTC.

This clone occurred once. V gene TRBV6-5 combines with J gene TRBJ1-5; no firm D call. Between the trimmed V and J ends, which lost 8 bases and 3 bases, there was a span of 14 bases. The CDR3 is 14 residues long. Germline values: CDR1 MNHEY, CDR2 SVGAGI. The CDR3 sequence: CASRLGGNNQPQHF. CDR3 DNA: TGTGCCAGCCGTCTTGGCGGGAACAATCAGCCCCAGCATTTT.

CDR3 sequence (DNA): TGTGCCAGCAGCAAATTACGGACCGCTGCACTCAATCAGCCCCAGCATTTT. As protein: CASSKLRTAALNQPQHF. This chain links TRBV21-1 with TRBJ1-5. TRBV21-1 is an annotated pseudogene. The CDR3 extends over 17 amino acids.

The CDR3 here is CASSHGQGLEWETQYF. The CDR3 bases are TGTGCCAGCTCACACGGACAGGGGTTGGAGTGGGAGACCCAGTACTTC. V usage is TRBV18 and J usage is TRBJ2-5, with TRBD1 matching over 9 bases. The germline gives CDR1 KGHSH, CDR2 LQKENI. V gave up 4 bases and J gave up 5 bases; unmatched junction bases: 11. The CDR3 length is 16 residues.

J is TRBJ1-2 and V is TRBV7-9; TRBD1 might be the D (6 bases). This CDR3 has 14 amino acids. The V gene lost 1 base and the J gene lost 4 bases, with 10 bases spanning the gap. The germline V gene encodes CDR1 SEHNR and CDR2 FQNEAQ (reference sequence). The CDR3 region is CASSLEGGGYGYTF. The CDR3 coding sequence is TGTGCCAGCAGCTTAGAAGGGGGAGGCTATGGCTACACCTTC.

This chain joins TRBV4-1 and TRBJ1-2; no reliable D call. In germline, CDR1 is MGHRA, CDR2 YSYEKL. CDR3 length equals 15 residues. V shed 0 bases and J shed 2 bases, with 10 bases lying between them. The CDR3 here is CASSQEARRNYGYTF. CDR3 nucleotide sequence: TGCGCCAGCAGCCAAGAAGCACGGCGAAACTATGGCTACACCTTC.

The CDR3 loop is CASKSAGAKETQYF. The CDR3 DNA reads as TGTGCCAGCAAAAGCGCCGGGGCCAAAGAGACCCAGTACTTC. The chain combines TRBV27 with TRBJ2-5, with D perhaps given as TRBD1 or TRBD2 (5 bases each). V gave up 7 bases and J gave up 3 bases, with 15 bases separating them. Germline CDR1 reads MNHEY; CDR2 reads SMNVEV (reference sequence). This CDR3 has 14 amino acids.

The chain has TRBV7-2 and TRBJ1-5; D call uncertain. V was shortened by 0 bases and J by 6 bases, with 6 bases between the two germline ends. The germline V gene encodes CDR1 SGHTA and CDR2 FQGNSA. The CDR3 is 13 residues long. CDR3 region: CASSLAMGQPQHF. The CDR3 region has the DNA TGTGCCAGCAGCTTAGCTATGGGTCAGCCCCAGCATTTT. The whole variable domain, remainder taken from reference TRBV7-2 and TRBJ1-5, is GAGVSQSPSNKVTEKGKDVELRCDPISGHTALYWYRQSLGQGLEFLIYFQGNSAPDKSGLPSDRFSAERTGGSVSTLTIQRTQQEDSAVYLCASSLAMGQPQHFGDGTRLSIL.

This chain connects TRBV10-1 to TRBJ2-2, with 7 bases fitting TRBD1. CDR3 length equals 13 residues. V was clipped by 9 bases and J by 5 bases; unmatched bases: 6. The germline V gene encodes CDR1 WNHNN and CDR2 SYGVQD (reference sequence). The CDR3 is CASQGRGTGELFF. DNA for the CDR3: TGCGCCAGTCAAGGCAGGGGGACCGGGGAGCTGTTTTTT.

The rearrangement joins TRBV11-2 to TRBJ2-1, with D perhaps being TRBD1 or TRBD2 (6 bases each). Trimming left V 5 bases short and J 7 bases short, with 12 bases between. Per germline, CDR1 SGHAT and CDR2 FQNNGV. The CDR3 extends over 13 amino acids. The CDR3 DNA is TGTGCCAGCAGCCGAACAGGGAGGAATGAGCAGTTCTTC. It is translated as CASSRTGRNEQFF.

V is TRBV11-2 and J is TRBJ2-2; D is unresolved. Per the germline V gene, CDR1 is SGHAT and CDR2 is FQNNGV. The CDR3 length is 16 residues. Trimming took off 1 base at V and 0 bases at J, with 9 bases between the two ends. In nucleotides, the CDR3 is TGTGCCAGCAGCTTAGGGGCGCCATCGAACACCGGGGAGCTGTTTTTT. Protein product: CASSLGAPSNTGELFF.

The rearrangement joins TRBV6-1 to TRBJ1-2; possible D gene TRBD1, 5 bases. The CDR3 extends over 16 amino acids. Trimming pared 2 bases from V and 2 bases from J, leaving 15 bases between. Germline CDR1 and CDR2: MNHNS and SASEGT. The CDR3 is CASSESQGFSNYGYTF. CDR3 bases: TGTGCCAGCAGTGAATCGCAGGGTTTTAGCAACTATGGCTACACCTTC.

This sequence joins TRBV18 and TRBJ2-1; a weak D match, TRBD2 (6 bases). Germline values: CDR1 KGHSH, CDR2 LQKENI. This CDR3 contains 15 residues. Trimming removed 6 bases at V and 4 bases at J, with 16 bases between. The CDR3: CASSLGDGGYNEQFF. For the CDR3, the DNA is TGTGCCAGCTCCCTTGGGGACGGGGGTTACAATGAGCAGTTCTTC.

This chain links TRBV9 with TRBJ2-1; 11 bases match TRBD2. V dropped 4 bases and J dropped 4; count of bases not matched to a gene: 4. The CDR3 is 15 residues long. Germline loops: CDR1 SGDLS, CDR2 YYNGEE. The CDR3 sequence: CASSLAGGDYNEQFF. DNA of the CDR3: TGTGCCAGCAGCCTAGCGGGGGGTGATTACAATGAGCAGTTCTTC.

The chain joins TRBV5-1 to TRBJ2-7, with 10 positions matching TRBD1. CDR1 and CDR2 from the germline V gene are SGHRS and YFSETQ. The CDR3 covers 14 residues. Losses at the gene ends were 4 bases for V and 3 bases for J; bases not matched to a gene: 4. Here the CDR3 reads CASSPTGGNYEQYF. The CDR3 DNA reads as TGCGCCAGCAGCCCGACAGGGGGCAACTACGAGCAGTACTTC.

This rearrangement joins TRBV7-6 to TRBJ2-5, with a possible D match to TRBD2 (5 bases). The CDR3 sequence is 16 residues long. V shed 5 bases and J shed 5 bases, with 21 bases lying between them. Looked up from germline, CDR1 is SGHVS and CDR2 is FNYEAQ. CDR3 loop: CASSARATGVRETQYF. In nucleotides, the CDR3 is TGTGCCAGCAGCGCCCGGGCAACCGGGGTGCGGGAGACCCAGTACTTC.